This is a list of T cell receptor beta chains from one sample in a study of blood T cells in healthy people across ages. TCRdb redid the calling of the 5' RACE reads with MiXCR, one entry per CDR3 protein. The sample lists about 1.8 million distinct CDR3 sequences; around half were seen once. What was sequenced was blood. The receptors originated from a woman in her forties in good health. CDR3s include the opening cysteine and the closing phenylalanine or tryptophan. Clone size appears in some rows only: once, few, many, or a class for an expanded clone.

j_call: TRBJ1-5; clone_size: NA; v_call: TRBV12-3/TRBV12-4; cdr3_aa: CASSLGGTGTGMRYSNQPQHF
j_call: TRBJ1-2; clone_size: many; v_call: TRBV5-1; cdr3_aa: CASSPGDYGYTF
j_call: TRBJ1-1; clone_size: NA; v_call: TRBV15; cdr3_aa: CATSQGTTEAFF
j_call: TRBJ2-6; clone_size: NA; v_call: TRBV7-9; cdr3_aa: CATLSPQEISGANVLTF
j_call: TRBJ2-3; clone_size: NA; v_call: TRBV11-2; cdr3_aa: CASSDRVPTDTQYF
j_call: NA; clone_size: NA; v_call: TRBV13; cdr3_aa: CASSPSPGTDRNEQYF
j_call: TRBJ2-1; clone_size: few; v_call: TRBV7-2; cdr3_aa: CASSLVPAGGHEQFF
j_call: TRBJ2-5; clone_size: few; v_call: TRBV28; cdr3_aa: CASSSPLGGIGETQYF
j_call: TRBJ2-5; clone_size: few; v_call: TRBV7-2; cdr3_aa: CASSLVQGGGTQYF
j_call: TRBJ1-1; clone_size: NA; v_call: TRBV7-9; cdr3_aa: CASSFGDQRNTEAFF
j_call: TRBJ1-1; clone_size: NA; v_call: TRBV9; cdr3_aa: CASSVAGGSFTEAFF
j_call: TRBJ2-7; clone_size: few; v_call: TRBV4-3; cdr3_aa: CASSLGQGVGYEQYF
j_call: TRBJ2-1; clone_size: NA; v_call: TRBV7-2; cdr3_aa: CASSLALLNEQFF
j_call: TRBJ2-1; clone_size: NA; v_call: TRBV6-5; cdr3_aa: CASSQFSSGGAHEQFF
j_call: NA; clone_size: NA; v_call: TRBV6-1; cdr3_aa: CASSEFPGLVEDEQYF
j_call: TRBJ1-2; clone_size: NA; v_call: TRBV20-1; cdr3_aa: CSARPIGTGGDYGYTF
j_call: TRBJ1-5; clone_size: NA; v_call: TRBV10-3; cdr3_aa: CAISDRQGVKPQHF
j_call: TRBJ2-3; clone_size: NA; v_call: TRBV24-1; cdr3_aa: CATRRQGADTQYF
j_call: TRBJ2-5; clone_size: few; v_call: TRBV7-2; cdr3_aa: CASSPGGASRRETQYF
j_call: TRBJ1-4; clone_size: few; v_call: TRBV20-1; cdr3_aa: CSASSTRATNEKLFF
j_call: TRBJ1-1; clone_size: NA; v_call: TRBV28; cdr3_aa: CASMTGTGTSSTEAFF
j_call: TRBJ2-5; clone_size: many; v_call: TRBV7-9; cdr3_aa: CASSLGDSRETQYF
j_call: TRBJ2-3; clone_size: NA; v_call: TRBV6-2/TRBV6-3; cdr3_aa: CASSYVGLAWADTQYF
j_call: TRBJ2-1; clone_size: NA; v_call: TRBV7-2; cdr3_aa: CANRQAGGPRNEQFF
j_call: TRBJ1-5; clone_size: NA; v_call: TRBV6-5; cdr3_aa: CASSPGQGWFNQPQHF
j_call: TRBJ2-5; clone_size: NA; v_call: TRBV28; cdr3_aa: CASWGLEGRETQYF
j_call: TRBJ1-2; clone_size: once; v_call: TRBV7-9; cdr3_aa: CASSQGQGWAGYTF
j_call: NA; clone_size: NA; v_call: TRBV28; cdr3_aa: CASRPDSIQETQYF
j_call: TRBJ1-5; clone_size: few; v_call: TRBV7-6; cdr3_aa: CASSEGPGQVSNQPQHF
j_call: TRBJ2-7; clone_size: NA; v_call: TRBV6-1; cdr3_aa: CASSSAERARFSREQYF
j_call: TRBJ1-1; clone_size: once; v_call: TRBV29-1; cdr3_aa: CSVAARFLTGATEAFF
j_call: TRBJ1-6; clone_size: NA; v_call: TRBV15; cdr3_aa: CATSNRTVYNSPLHF
j_call: TRBJ2-3; clone_size: NA; v_call: TRBV20-1; cdr3_aa: CSARAMGAPTDTQYF
j_call: TRBJ2-1; clone_size: few; v_call: TRBV20-1; cdr3_aa: CSASGGNNEQFF
j_call: TRBJ2-5; clone_size: few; v_call: TRBV7-2; cdr3_aa: CASSLGSWPETQYF
j_call: TRBJ1-4; clone_size: NA; v_call: TRBV15; cdr3_aa: CATSTVGGLGKLFF
j_call: TRBJ2-7; clone_size: NA; v_call: TRBV25-1; cdr3_aa: CASSPSRGRFYEQYF
j_call: TRBJ2-7; clone_size: many; v_call: TRBV20-1; cdr3_aa: CSAVVTWDEQYF
j_call: TRBJ1-6; clone_size: NA; v_call: TRBV5-5; cdr3_aa: CASNGWTGNSPLHF
j_call: TRBJ2-1; clone_size: few; v_call: TRBV29-1; cdr3_aa: CSVEPTGAGEQFF
j_call: TRBJ2-5; clone_size: NA; v_call: TRBV20-1; cdr3_aa: CSARTRASGGRGETQYF
j_call: TRBJ2-7; clone_size: NA; v_call: TRBV13; cdr3_aa: CASSPTTDSGSYEQYF
j_call: TRBJ2-4; clone_size: NA; v_call: TRBV5-5; cdr3_aa: CASSLLDSAKNIQYF
j_call: NA; clone_size: NA; v_call: TRBV7-2; cdr3_aa: CASSLTPLAGEETQYF
j_call: TRBJ2-6; clone_size: NA; v_call: TRBV7-9; cdr3_aa: CASGEQGTGANVLTF
j_call: TRBJ2-3; clone_size: NA; v_call: TRBV7-2; cdr3_aa: CASSFRTGADTQYF
j_call: TRBJ1-2; clone_size: few; v_call: TRBV7-3; cdr3_aa: CASSPWGAGDYGYTF
j_call: TRBJ1-2; clone_size: NA; v_call: TRBV28; cdr3_aa: CASRFRRAGGLWYGYTF
j_call: TRBJ1-5; clone_size: NA; v_call: TRBV5-1; cdr3_aa: CASSTGTGTNQPQHF
j_call: TRBJ2-7; clone_size: NA; v_call: TRBV27; cdr3_aa: CASSLSLGDRGSHEQYF
j_call: TRBJ1-2; clone_size: NA; v_call: TRBV29-1; cdr3_aa: CSVAPQGRDGYTF
j_call: TRBJ2-1; clone_size: few; v_call: TRBV5-5; cdr3_aa: CASSIWTDNEQFF
j_call: TRBJ2-7; clone_size: few; v_call: TRBV2; cdr3_aa: CASSGALGDFTYEQYF
j_call: TRBJ2-3; clone_size: NA; v_call: TRBV4-1; cdr3_aa: CASSQELAGIADTQYF